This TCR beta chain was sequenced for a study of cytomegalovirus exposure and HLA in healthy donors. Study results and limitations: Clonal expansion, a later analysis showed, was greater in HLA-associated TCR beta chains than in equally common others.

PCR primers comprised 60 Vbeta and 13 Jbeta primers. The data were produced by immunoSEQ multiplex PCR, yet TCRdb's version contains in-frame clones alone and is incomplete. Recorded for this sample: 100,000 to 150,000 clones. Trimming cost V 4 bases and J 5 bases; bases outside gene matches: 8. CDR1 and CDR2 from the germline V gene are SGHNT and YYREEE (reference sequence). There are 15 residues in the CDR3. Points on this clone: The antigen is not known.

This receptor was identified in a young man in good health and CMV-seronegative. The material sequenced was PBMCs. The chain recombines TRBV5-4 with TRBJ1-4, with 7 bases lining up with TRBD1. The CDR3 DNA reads TGTGCCAGCAGCGTACAACCGACAGGGAATGAAAAACTGTTTTTT. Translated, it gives CASSVQPTGNEKLFF.